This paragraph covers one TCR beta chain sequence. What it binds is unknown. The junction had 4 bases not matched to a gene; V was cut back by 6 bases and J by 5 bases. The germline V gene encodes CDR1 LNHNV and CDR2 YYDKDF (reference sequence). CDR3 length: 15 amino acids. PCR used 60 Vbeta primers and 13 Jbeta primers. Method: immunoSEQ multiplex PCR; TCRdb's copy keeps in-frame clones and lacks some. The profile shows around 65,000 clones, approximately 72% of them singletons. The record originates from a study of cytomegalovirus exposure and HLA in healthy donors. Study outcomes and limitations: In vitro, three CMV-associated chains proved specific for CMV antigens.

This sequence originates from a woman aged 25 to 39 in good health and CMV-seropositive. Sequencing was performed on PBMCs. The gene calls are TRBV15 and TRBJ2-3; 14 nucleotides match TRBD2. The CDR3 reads CATRNGLAGGDTQYF. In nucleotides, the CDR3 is TGTGCCACCAGAAATGGACTAGCGGGAGGAGATACGCAGTATTTT. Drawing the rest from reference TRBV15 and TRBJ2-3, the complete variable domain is DAMVIQNPRYQVTQFGKPVTLSCSQTLNHNVMYWYQQKSSQAPKLLFHYYDKDFNNEADTPDNFQSRRPNTSFCFLDIRSPGLGDTAMYLCATRNGLAGGDTQYFGPGTRLTVL.